The source of this T cell receptor beta chain is a study of blood T cell repertoires in COVID-19. Whole-study context: The cDNA or gDNA used as material had been derived from T cells, B-cell-depleted T cells, or PBMCs.

Participants spanned ages about 18 to 89 years and resided in about 25 US areas. The V and J ends lost 9 bases and 6 bases, in that order; junction bases with no gene match: 11. Germline CDR1 reads MNHEY; CDR2 reads SVGAGI. This CDR3 region has 13 residues. TCRdb keeps only in-frame clones here, not all; method: immunoSEQ multiplex PCR. This table has about 350,000 clones, roughly nine tenths appearing once. This chain links TRBV6-5 with TRBJ2-7; 7 bases map to TRBD1. The TCR originated in a woman under 40 who had recovered from COVID-19. The specimen sequenced was PBMCs or T cells enriched from blood (not recorded which). In DNA form, the CDR3 reads TGTGCCAGTGAATCACAGGGGATGGCCGAGCAGTACTTC. It yields the protein CASESQGMAEQYF.